This T cell receptor beta chain stems from a study of early T cells in non-severe SARS-CoV-2 infection. The overall study: RNA in bulk from unsorted whole blood was sequenced, and chains were unpaired.

Individual cDNA molecules were tagged with unique molecular identifiers. One entry per CDR3 protein results from TCRdb running MiXCR on the 5' RACE reads. The data contain tens of thousands of distinct CDR3 sequences, 10% to 15% of them singletons. A remark on this clonotype: Its cognate antigen is unknown.

Study conclusions and caveats: The VDJdb matching leaned toward anti-spike CD8 responses and overlooked private and CD4 specificities.

The TCR originated in an adult who was a healthcare worker with PCR-confirmed SARS-CoV-2 infection or an uninfected control (not recorded which). Sequencing was carried out using whole blood.

This chain's CDR3 is CASSFDLREGEKLFF. CDR3 nucleotides: TGCGCCAGCAGCTTCGATCTCCGGGAGGGCGAAAAACTGTTTTTT. This chain uses TRBV5-1 with TRBJ1-4; D gene ambiguous. Germline CDR1 is SGHRS and CDR2 is YFSETQ. CDR3 length: 15 amino acids. The V end lost 2 bases, the J end lost 8 bases, and 16 bases lay between the germline ends. The full variable domain, with the rest looked up from reference TRBV5-1 and TRBJ1-4, is KAGVTQTPRYLIKTRGQQVTLSCSPISGHRSVSWYQQTPGQGLQFLFEYFSETQRNKGNFPGRFSGRQFSNSRSEMNVSTLELGDSALYLCASSFDLREGEKLFFGSGTQLSVL.